This T cell receptor beta chain was obtained from a study of tumor and adjacent non-tumor tissue in lung cancer. Study details: Aged about 31 to 76 years, patients included nine to eleven men and about 5 women with stage I to III disease. Notes on the study in general: Shorter survival was associated with higher TCR diversity in tumors. In normal lung, the top 100 clones were significantly more dominant than in tumor.

A modified ARM-PCR protocol with three rounds of nested PCR amplified TCRbeta. MiXCR was run by TCRdb on the multiplex PCR reads, yielding one entry per CDR3 protein. Here the sample spans 60,000 to 100,000 distinct CDR3 sequences, over 65% being singletons. In regard to this clonotype: Antigen: not known.

Germline CDR1 and CDR2: SQVTM and ANQGSEA. V lost 6 bases and J 6 bases, leaving 17 bases between the germline ends. The CDR3 consists of 13 residues. No cell sorting was done before RNA was extracted from the tissue. Distant lung tissue was collected more than 3 cm away from the tumor edge. This sequence was found in a man between 65 and 85 years old with non-small cell lung cancer. The chain couples TRBV29-1 to TRBJ2-5; D is possibly TRBD2 (7 bases). The sample was distant non-tumor lung tissue. The CDR3 DNA reads as TGCAGCGTGGTCGCGGGGGCTGGGAAGACCCAGTACTTC. Its protein product is CSVVAGAGKTQYF.